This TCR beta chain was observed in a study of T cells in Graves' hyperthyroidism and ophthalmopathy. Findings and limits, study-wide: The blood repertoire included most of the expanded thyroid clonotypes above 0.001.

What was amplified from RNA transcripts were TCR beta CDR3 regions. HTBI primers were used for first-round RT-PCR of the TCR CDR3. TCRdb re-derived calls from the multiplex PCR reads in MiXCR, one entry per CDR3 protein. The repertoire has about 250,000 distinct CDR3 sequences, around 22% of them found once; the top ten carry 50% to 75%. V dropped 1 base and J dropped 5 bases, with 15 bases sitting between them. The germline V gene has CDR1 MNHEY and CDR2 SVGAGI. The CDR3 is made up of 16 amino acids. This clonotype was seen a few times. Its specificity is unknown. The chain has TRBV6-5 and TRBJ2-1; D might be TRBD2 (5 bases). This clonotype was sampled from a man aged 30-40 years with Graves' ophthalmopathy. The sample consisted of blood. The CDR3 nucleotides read TGTGCCAGCAGTTACTTAGGAAGCGGCCATGACAATGAGCAGTTCTTC. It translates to CASSYLGSGHDNEQFF.